This entry is about one T cell receptor (beta chain). Its antigen remains unknown. Survey level was the resolution at which the v3.0 immunoSEQ assay ran. Some clones are missing from TCRdb's copy, which holds only in-frame ones; the method was immunoSEQ multiplex PCR. The sample contains roughly 23,000 clones, roughly four fifths of which appear only once. The data were obtained in a study of long-term antiretroviral therapy in people with HIV. Each HIV-infected participant was given treatment in the United States. Germline V gene data show CDR1 as SGHRS and CDR2 as YFSETQ. The CDR3 runs to 16 residues. V trimming: 0 bases; J trimming: 1 base; junction bases outside the gene matches: 1. Study-wide points: Information on adherence to ART, viral resistance or therapy changes was unavailable. Controls exceeded HIV repertoires in CDR3 length range.

This sequence was found in a man aged 25 to 45 with HIV. Sequencing was performed on unsorted PBMCs, taken 1.5 years after starting antiretroviral therapy. V is TRBV5-1 and J is TRBJ2-1; 10 bases line up with TRBD1. CDR3 region: CASSLGTGGSYNEQFF. In nucleotides, the CDR3 is TGCGCCAGCAGCTTGGGGACAGGGGGGTCCTACAATGAGCAGTTCTTC.